This TCR beta chain was profiled in a study of blood T cell repertoires in COVID-19. Whole-study context: PBMCs, B-cell-depleted T cells, or T cells were the source of the cDNA or gDNA that made up the material.

V gave up 5 bases and J gave up 5 bases; unmatched junction bases: 6. The CDR3 is made up of 14 amino acids. Germline lookup yields CDR1 MNHEY and CDR2 SVGAGI. Original analysis: Amplification of reference gene primers was used by the study to estimate nucleated cell counts. The table came from immunoSEQ multiplex PCR; TCRdb's copy has only in-frame clones and leaves some out. V, J and clone size are those of that table, while D and trimming were read from the DNA. The top ten clones hold over 5.5% of a sample with tens of thousands of clones, around three quarters of them seen once. The source material was peripheral blood. The clonotype comes from a man aged 50 or older with active or convalescent COVID-19. The chain joins TRBV6-5 to TRBJ1-1; TRBD1 matches 9 bases. Written as DNA, the CDR3 is TGTGCCAGCAGTCTGCGGACAGGGGTGACTGAAGCTTTCTTT. It is translated as CASSLRTGVTEAFF.